What follows are 30 T cell receptor beta chains derived from one specimen sequenced in a study of T cells after yellow fever vaccination. In TCRdb, the 5' RACE reads were re-called with MiXCR into one record per CDR3 protein. Of some 600,000 distinct CDR3 sequences listed, more than 9% are singletons. The source material was PBMCs, sampled on the day of the yellow fever booster vaccination. The receptor set was obtained from a man aged 25 to 40 who received the YFV17D yellow fever vaccine.

The sample holds a few counts of this clonotype. V is TRBV19 and J is TRBJ2-1; TRBD1 is a possible D gene (5 bases). V was clipped by 3 bases and J by 8 bases, with 11 bases between them. CDR1 is LNHDA, CDR2 SQIVND, per germline (reference sequence). This CDR3 comprises 13 residues. The CDR3 reads CASSMAGIDEQFF. The CDR3 nucleotides read TGTGCCAGTAGTATGGCAGGGATCGATGAGCAGTTCTTC.

The CDR3 reads CASSPGQGAGLYGYTF. The CDR3 nucleotides are TGTGCCAGTAGTCCCGGACAGGGGGCGGGACTCTATGGCTACACCTTC. The chain carries TRBV19 and TRBJ1-2, with TRBD1 matching 11 bases. The CDR3 is 16 amino acids. The V gene end was trimmed by 5 bases and the J gene end by 4 bases; junction bases not matched to a gene: 9. Germline V gene data show CDR1 as LNHDA and CDR2 as SQIVND (reference sequence).

There are a few counts of this clonotype. J is TRBJ2-1 and V is TRBV12-3 or TRBV12-4, with a weak D call TRBD2 (5 bases). The V end lost 2 bases, the J end lost 6 bases, and 11 bases lay between the germline ends. CDR3 length equals 14 residues. As DNA, the CDR3 is TGTGCCAGCAGTTTAATTACGAGGGCCAATGAGCAGTTCTTC. It specifies CASSLITRANEQFF.

The V and J genes are TRBV20-1 and TRBJ2-5; D might be TRBD1 or TRBD2, each matching 6 bases. CDR1 and CDR2 (germline): DFQATT, SNEGSKA (reference sequence). The CDR3 contains 13 residues. In DNA, the CDR3 is TGCATGGTTAGGGGGGCCCTACAAGAGACCCAGTACTTC. It yields the protein CMVRGALQETQYF.

The genes are TRBV2 and TRBJ1-2; 7 bases fit TRBD1. The CDR3 is made up of 16 amino acids. The germline V gene encodes CDR1 SNHLY and CDR2 FYNNEI. V gave up 0 bases and J gave up 2 bases; unmatched junction bases: 6. CDR3: CASSEARKGANYGYTF. DNA of the CDR3: TGTGCCAGCAGTGAAGCGCGTAAGGGGGCGAACTATGGCTACACCTTC. Using reference TRBV2 and TRBJ1-2 for the parts outside the CDR3, the full variable domain is EPEVTQTPSHQVTQMGQEVILRCVPISNHLYFYWYRQILGQKVEFLVSFYNNEISEKSEIFDDQFSVERPDGSNFTLKIRSTKLEDSAMYFCASSEARKGANYGYTFGSGTRLTVV.

This clonotype has at least ten counts. The gene calls are TRBV29-1 and TRBJ2-3, with D uncertain. Trimming cost V 5 bases and J 4 bases, with 7 bases left between them. The germline V gene has CDR1 SQVTM and CDR2 ANQGSEA. The CDR3 contains 11 residues. The CDR3 here is CSVHFSDTQYF. The CDR3 DNA reads as TGCAGCGTTCACTTCTCAGATACGCAGTATTTT.

In this sample, this clonotype turned up many times. The chain combines TRBV3-1 with TRBJ2-2; 7 nucleotides match TRBD1. Germline assignment: CDR1 LGHDT and CDR2 YNNKEL (reference sequence). The CDR3 has 15 amino acids. The V segment lost 0 bases and the J segment 6 bases; nucleotides outside the gene matches: 4. In DNA, the CDR3 is TGTGCCAGCAGCCAAGAACAGGGGAGTGCCGGGGAGCTGTTTTTT. As protein: CASSQEQGSAGELFF.

This clonotype occurred once. The genes are TRBV20-1 and TRBJ2-3; tentative D call: TRBD2 (6 bases). The germline V and J ends were trimmed by 2 bases and 3 bases, with 15 bases remaining between them. The CDR3 runs 15 residues. CDR1 and CDR2 from the germline V gene are DFQATT and SNEGSKA (reference sequence). The CDR3 DNA reads TGCAGTGCTAGATCCGACCGGGACTTTACAGATACGCAGTATTTT. Its translation is CSARSDRDFTDTQYF.

The chain links TRBV5-1 to TRBJ2-7; 9 nucleotides line up with TRBD2. This CDR3 has 15 residues. After removal of 0 bases from V and 6 bases from J, the junction contained 7 bases not matched to a gene. Looked up from germline, CDR1 is SGHRS and CDR2 is YFSETQ. For the CDR3, the DNA is TGCGCCAGCAGCTTGGAGGGGCGGGAGGGCCGCGAGCAGTACTTC. Amino acids: CASSLEGREGREQYF.

The genes are TRBV12-3 or TRBV12-4 and TRBJ1-2, with D tentatively TRBD1 (6 bases). The CDR3 is made up of 13 amino acids. The ends were cut back, 5 bases at V and 7 bases at J, with 14 bases in the middle. The CDR3 region is CASSPRTVSGYTF. The CDR3 DNA is TGTGCCAGCAGTCCGCGGACAGTTTCTGGCTACACCTTC.

This clonotype was seen a few times. V is TRBV5-1 and J is TRBJ1-1, with a tentative D call TRBD1 (6 bases). Trimming removed 4 bases from V and 6 bases from J, with 13 bases in between. This CDR3 spans 13 amino acids. The germline CDR1 and CDR2 sequences are SGHRS and YFSETQ. CDR3 sequence reads: CASSADRIAEAFF. CDR3 DNA: TGCGCCAGCAGCGCCGACAGGATCGCTGAAGCTTTCTTT.

This clonotype was found many times. The V call is TRBV6-5, the J call TRBJ2-5; no definite D call. This CDR3 is built from 12 residues. Trimming removed 2 bases from V and 10 bases from J, with 11 bases in between. Per germline, CDR1 MNHEY and CDR2 SVGAGI. CDR3 DNA sequence: TGTGCCAGCAGTTACGACTCACGTTTCCAGTACTTC. Translated: CASSYDSRFQYF.

This chain uses TRBV5-1 with TRBJ2-2; D remains unclear. The CDR3 has 17 amino acids. Trimming pared 4 bases from V and 3 bases from J, leaving 19 bases between. Germline lookup yields CDR1 SGHRS and CDR2 YFSETQ. The CDR3 nucleotides are TGCGCCAGCAGCCTTGCACAAACCGGGTCCTACACCGGGGAGCTGTTTTTT. Protein: CASSLAQTGSYTGELFF.

For the CDR3, the DNA is TGTGCCAGCAGCCCCCCGACAGGGCTACAAGAGACCCAGTACTTC. Amino acids: CASSPPTGLQETQYF. The rearrangement links TRBV9 to TRBJ2-5, with 7 positions matching TRBD1. This CDR3 region has 15 residues. CDR1 is SGDLS, CDR2 YYNGEE, per germline. J gave up 2 bases and V 4 bases, and 8 bases lay outside the gene matches.

The V gene is TRBV6-5, the J gene TRBJ2-1; 9 bases fit TRBD2. This CDR3 is built from 15 residues. With V trimmed by 7 bases and J by 10 bases, 14 bases remained unmatched. The germline V gene encodes CDR1 MNHEY and CDR2 SVGAGI. CDR3 region: CASTHPSGTSKEQFF. Written as DNA, the CDR3 is TGTGCCAGCACACACCCCTCCGGGACTAGCAAGGAGCAGTTCTTC.

This clonotype appeared a few times. The V gene is TRBV11-1, the J gene TRBJ1-1; maybe TRBD1 (5 bases). This CDR3 has 16 residues. Trimming removed 3 bases at V and 0 bases at J, with 14 bases between. Germline CDR1 SGHAT, CDR2 FQDESV (reference sequence). The CDR3 bases are TGTGCCAGCAGCTTTGGCGGGGCCCCGGTGAACACTGAAGCTTTCTTT. It specifies CASSFGGAPVNTEAFF.

This clonotype has only a few counts. V and J are TRBV6-1 and TRBJ2-3, with TRBD1 matching 7 bases. V shed 6 bases, J shed 0 bases, and the junction held 6 bases outside the gene matches. Per the germline V gene, CDR1 is MNHNS and CDR2 is SASEGT. CDR3 size: 15 residues. The CDR3 region is CASSHTGASTDTQYF. CDR3 DNA: TGTGCCAGCAGCCACACAGGGGCGAGCACAGATACGCAGTATTTT.

The chain couples TRBV20-1 to TRBJ1-5; tentatively, D is TRBD1 (5 bases). The germline CDR1 and CDR2 sequences are DFQATT and SNEGSKA (reference sequence). Trimming pared 3 bases from V and 0 bases from J, leaving 27 bases between. The CDR3 extends over 20 amino acids. Written as DNA, the CDR3 is TGCAGTGCTAGCGGCCAAAGTCCCGGGACGACGGTGAATAGCAATCAGCCCCAGCATTTT. Translating gives CSASGQSPGTTVNSNQPQHF.

This chain joins TRBV30 and TRBJ1-1; D unresolved. Deletions cut 3 bases from V and 8 bases from J, with 16 bases between. Germline-derived CDR1 and CDR2 are GTSNPN and SVGIG (reference sequence). The CDR3 runs to 13 residues. The CDR3 loop is CAWSIVGVGEAFF. In DNA, the CDR3 is TGTGCCTGGAGCATAGTCGGCGTTGGAGAAGCTTTCTTT.

The table lists this clonotype with a few counts. CDR3 loop: CSAAGLNEKLFF. CDR3 in DNA: TGCAGTGCTGCTGGGTTAAATGAAAAACTGTTTTTT. The V gene is TRBV20-1, the J gene TRBJ1-4, with D hard to call. V lost 5 bases and J 5 bases, leaving 9 bases between the germline ends. The CDR3 is made up of 12 amino acids. Germline CDR1 and CDR2: DFQATT and SNEGSKA (reference sequence).

This clonotype occurred a few times. V gene TRBV4-2 combines with J gene TRBJ1-1; D is unclear. CDR3 size: 11 residues. Germline V gene lookup returns CDR1 LGHNA and CDR2 YNFKEQ. V lost 2 bases, J lost 8 bases, and 6 bases lay in between. The CDR3 DNA follows: TGTGCCAGCAGCCAACTAGCCGAAGCTTTCTTT. This translates into CASSQLAEAFF.

The chain joins TRBV7-8 to TRBJ2-7; TRBD2 might be the D (6 bases). V was clipped by 1 base and J by 4 bases, with 14 bases between them. Germline V gene sequence: CDR1 SGHVS, CDR2 FQNEAQ. This CDR3 has 15 residues. The CDR3 reads CASSLGAAGTYEQYF. The CDR3 DNA sequence: TGTGCCAGCAGCTTAGGTGCGGCGGGAACTTACGAGCAGTACTTC.

This chain joins TRBV12-3 or TRBV12-4 and TRBJ2-7, with 8 nucleotides matching TRBD2. This CDR3 has 15 amino acids. Trimming at V came to 4 bases and at J to 2 bases, leaving 7 bases not matched to a gene. This CDR3 reads CASSSPSGHAYEQYF. CDR3 bases: TGTGCCAGCAGTTCCCCTAGCGGGCACGCCTACGAGCAGTACTTC.

The sample holds a few counts of this clonotype. The rearrangement joins TRBV4-3 to TRBJ2-7, with D unclear. The CDR3 sequence is 14 residues long. Germline CDR1 is LGHNA and CDR2 is YSLEER. The V end was cut by 1 base, the J end by 0 bases, with 7 bases between. CDR3 sequence: CASSQVMGSYEQYF. CDR3 nucleotides: TGCGCCAGCAGCCAAGTCATGGGCTCCTACGAGCAGTACTTC.

At least ten counts were recorded for this clonotype. This sequence joins TRBV6-2 or TRBV6-3 and TRBJ2-1; the D call may be TRBD1 or TRBD2 (5 bases each). CDR1 is MNHEY and CDR2 is SVGEGT in the germline V gene. This CDR3 contains 17 residues. V was cut by 0 bases and J by 9 bases, with 21 bases left in between. In DNA form, the CDR3 reads TGTGCCAGCAGTTACTCACCCACCGGGGCAGGGATGATTGAGCAGTTCTTC. Its translation is CASSYSPTGAGMIEQFF.

This clonotype was counted a few times. This chain links TRBV20-1 with TRBJ2-3, with D possibly being TRBD1 (6 bases). V lost 2 bases to trimming and J lost 6 bases, with 15 bases between them. Germline V gene lookup returns CDR1 DFQATT and CDR2 SNEGSKA (reference sequence). CDR3 size: 14 residues. CDR3 loop: CSARKGRGWDTQYF. The CDR3 DNA is TGCAGTGCTAGAAAAGGCAGGGGATGGGATACGCAGTATTTT.

This clonotype was detected a few times. The chain has TRBV3-1 and TRBJ2-1, with a possible D match to TRBD2 (6 bases). Germline V gene data show CDR1 as LGHDT and CDR2 as YNNKEL (reference sequence). V was pared by 3 bases and J by 2 bases, with 20 bases between. This CDR3 is built from 18 residues. In DNA form, the CDR3 reads TGTGCCAGCAGCCAGACGCGGACTACCCAGAGCCCCTACAATGAGCAGTTCTTC. Translating it yields CASSQTRTTQSPYNEQFF.

The CDR3 coding sequence is TGCAGTGCTCAAACCGGGACTAGCTACAATGAGCAGTTCTTC. The encoded protein is CSAQTGTSYNEQFF. The V and J genes are TRBV20-1 and TRBJ2-1; 8 nucleotides agree with TRBD2. Germline CDR1 is DFQATT and CDR2 is SNEGSKA (reference sequence). V was clipped by 5 bases and J by 3 bases; unmatched bases: 6. The CDR3 totals 14 residues.

J is TRBJ2-7 and V is TRBV20-1; D not certain. CDR1 DFQATT and CDR2 SNEGSKA come from the germline V gene (reference sequence). CDR3 length: 13 residues. The V and J ends lost 4 bases and 7 bases respectively, with 17 bases between them. DNA for the CDR3: TGCAGTGCTACGAAGGTCGGCCCGCGGGAGCAGTACTTC. This gives the protein CSATKVGPREQYF.

This clonotype turned up a few times. J is TRBJ2-2 and V is TRBV30; 9 nucleotides line up with TRBD1. The trim removed 5 bases at V and 6 bases at J, leaving 10 bases unmatched. The germline V gene has CDR1 GTSNPN and CDR2 SVGIG (reference sequence). The CDR3 runs 15 residues. The CDR3: CAWRSYRGRSGELFF. The CDR3 DNA reads as TGTGCCTGGCGTAGTTACAGGGGGCGGTCCGGGGAGCTGTTTTTT.